The 9 T cell receptor beta chains listed next were all sequenced from one sample in a study of T cell responses to AZD1222 COVID-19 vaccine. Repertoires were generated with immunoSEQ multiplex PCR, while TCRdb's copy carries only in-frame clones and drops some. The data show fewer than 120,000 clones, around 90% seen once. Sequences were derived from peripheral blood, sampled 28 days after the second AZD1222 dose. Receptors were obtained from an adult who received the AZD1222 COVID-19 vaccine.

The chain uses TRBV19 and TRBJ2-5; TRBD1 matches at 7 bases. V lost 5 bases and J lost 1; bases outside the gene matches: 7. Germline assignment: CDR1 LNHDA and CDR2 SQIVND (reference sequence). This CDR3 region has 15 residues. CDR3 in DNA: TGTGCCAGTAGTCCACGACAGGGTTTCCAAGAGACCCAGTACTTC. It is translated as CASSPRQGFQETQYF.

The rearrangement joins TRBV19 to TRBJ2-5; possibly TRBD1 or TRBD2 for D (5 bases each). The germline gives CDR1 LNHDA, CDR2 SQIVND (reference sequence). The CDR3 contains 13 residues. Trimming took 4 bases from V and 0 from J, leaving 6 bases between them. CDR3 sequence reads: CASSRGYQETQYF. In nucleotides, the CDR3 is TGTGCCAGTAGTAGGGGGTACCAAGAGACCCAGTACTTC.

This chain links TRBV7-2 with TRBJ1-2, with D possibly matching TRBD1 (5 bases). The CDR3 length is 15 residues. The V end was cut by 1 base, the J end by 5 bases, with 14 bases between. Germline CDR1 reads SGHTA; CDR2 reads FQGNSA. CDR3 nucleotide sequence: TGTGCCAGCAGCTTAGGTTTTGGGGCAGATTATGGCTACACCTTC. Translating gives CASSLGFGADYGYTF.

The chain carries TRBV28 and TRBJ1-4; no reliable D call. The CDR3 covers 12 residues. From germline, CDR1 is MDHEN and CDR2 SYDVKM. The V and J ends lost 10 bases and 2 bases respectively, with 8 bases between them. Here the CDR3 reads CAISDTNEKLFF. The CDR3, as DNA: TGTGCCATCTCAGATACTAATGAAAAACTGTTTTTT.

The gene calls are TRBV2 and TRBJ2-7; a weak D match, TRBD2 (5 bases). The germline gives CDR1 SNHLY, CDR2 FYNNEI. V gave up 4 bases and J gave up 0 bases, with 10 bases separating them. The CDR3 runs 14 residues. CDR3 region: CASSVRGISYEQYF. In DNA, the CDR3 is TGTGCCAGCAGTGTTAGAGGGATCTCCTACGAGCAGTACTTC.

The CDR3 bases are TGCGCCAGCAGCCACGAGGCCTCTAATGAAAAACTGTTTTTT. Its translation: CASSHEASNEKLFF. The gene calls are TRBV5-1 and TRBJ1-4; D remains ambiguous. The CDR3 runs to 14 residues. Trimming removed 4 bases from V and 3 bases from J, with 10 bases in between. CDR1 is SGHRS, CDR2 YFSETQ, per germline.

The genes are TRBV6-2 or TRBV6-3 and TRBJ2-3; D unresolved. The ends were cut back, 4 bases at V and 2 bases at J, with 7 bases in the middle. This CDR3 region has 13 residues. Per the germline V gene, CDR1 is MNHEY and CDR2 is SVGEGT. CDR3 sequence: CASSSANTDTQYF. CDR3 DNA: TGTGCCAGCAGTTCGGCCAACACAGATACGCAGTATTTT.

This clone was counted once. The rearrangement joins TRBV24-1 to TRBJ2-7; D is perhaps TRBD1 (5 bases). The V and J ends lost 4 bases and 4 bases respectively, with 13 bases between them. Germline CDR1 KGHDR, CDR2 SFDVKD. CDR3 length equals 14 residues. CDR3 sequence: CATSEADKGYEQYF. The CDR3 nucleotides read TGTGCCACCAGTGAGGCGGACAAGGGGTACGAGCAGTACTTC.

The J gene is TRBJ2-5, the V gene TRBV2; no firm D call. The CDR3 runs to 13 residues. Germline assignment: CDR1 SNHLY and CDR2 FYNNEI. V lost 4 bases and J lost 5, with 11 bases in between. The CDR3 here is CASSVRVRETQYF. In DNA, the CDR3 is TGTGCCAGCAGTGTACGGGTAAGGGAGACCCAGTACTTC.